The text below deals with one T cell receptor (beta chain). Antigen: not known. Investigators divided CD4+ cells into CD45RA+ naive and CD45RA-negative memory subsets. Between the trimmed V and J ends, which lost 1 base and 4 bases, there was a span of 8 bases. The CDR3 loop spans 13 amino acids. The germline V gene has CDR1 SGHTA and CDR2 FQGNSA. This entry is derived from a study of shared clonotypes between healthy human individuals. Assay: immunoSEQ multiplex PCR; the TCRdb copy retains only in-frame clones and omits some. The sample contains nearly 1 million clones, around three quarters of which appear only once. Study outcomes and limitations: Compared with clonotypes that all four donors shared, non-shared clonotypes had lower generation probabilities. Researchers found naive subsets generally carried larger estimated richness than memory subsets. What limited the represented genetic and exposure-history diversity was the small number of donors.

This TCR came from a man younger than 35 in good health. The chain joins TRBV7-2 to TRBJ2-7, with a weak D call TRBD1 (5 bases). The specimen was memory CD4+ T cells sorted from blood. Noted subset: CD45RA-negative fraction. CDR3 sequence reads: CASSLESGYEQYF. CDR3 DNA sequence: TGTGCCAGCAGCTTAGAATCAGGGTACGAGCAGTACTTC.